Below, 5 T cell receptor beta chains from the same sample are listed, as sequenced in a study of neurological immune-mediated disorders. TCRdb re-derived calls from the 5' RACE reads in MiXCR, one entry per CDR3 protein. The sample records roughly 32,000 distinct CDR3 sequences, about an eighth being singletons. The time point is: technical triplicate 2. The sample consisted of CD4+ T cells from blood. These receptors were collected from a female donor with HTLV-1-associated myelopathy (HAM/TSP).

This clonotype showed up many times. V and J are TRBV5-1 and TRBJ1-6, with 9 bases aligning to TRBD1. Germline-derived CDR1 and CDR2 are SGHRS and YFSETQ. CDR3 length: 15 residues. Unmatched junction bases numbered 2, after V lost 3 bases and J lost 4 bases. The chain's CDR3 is CASSWTGEYNSPLHF. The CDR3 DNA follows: TGCGCCAGCAGCTGGACAGGGGAATATAATTCACCCCTCCACTTT.

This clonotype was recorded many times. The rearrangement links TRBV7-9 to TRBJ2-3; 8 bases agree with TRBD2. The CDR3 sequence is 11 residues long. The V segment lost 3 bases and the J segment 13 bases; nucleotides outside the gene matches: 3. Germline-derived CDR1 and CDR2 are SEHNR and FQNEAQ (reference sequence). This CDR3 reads CASSFSAGEYF. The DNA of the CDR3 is TGTGCCAGCAGCTTCTCAGCGGGGGAGTATTTT.

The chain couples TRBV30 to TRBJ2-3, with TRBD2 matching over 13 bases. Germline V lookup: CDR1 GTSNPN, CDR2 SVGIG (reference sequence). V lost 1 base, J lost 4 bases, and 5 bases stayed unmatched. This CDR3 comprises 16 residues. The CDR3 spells CAWSGTSGSSSDTQYF. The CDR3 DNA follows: TGTGCCTGGAGTGGGACTAGCGGGAGTTCGTCAGATACGCAGTATTTT.

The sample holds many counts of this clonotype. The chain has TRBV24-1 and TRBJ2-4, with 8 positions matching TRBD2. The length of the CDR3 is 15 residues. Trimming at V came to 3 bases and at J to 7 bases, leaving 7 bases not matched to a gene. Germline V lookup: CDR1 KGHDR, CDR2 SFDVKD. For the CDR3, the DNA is TGTGCCACCAGTGATAGAGGGACTAGTCCCAACATTCAGTACTTC. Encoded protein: CATSDRGTSPNIQYF.

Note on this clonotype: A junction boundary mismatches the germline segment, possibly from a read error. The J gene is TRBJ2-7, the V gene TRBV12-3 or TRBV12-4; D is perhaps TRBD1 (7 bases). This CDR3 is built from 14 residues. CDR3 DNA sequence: TGTGACAGCAGTTTGTCCAGGGGGGCTTACGAGCAGTACTTC. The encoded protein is CDSSLSRGAYEQYF.